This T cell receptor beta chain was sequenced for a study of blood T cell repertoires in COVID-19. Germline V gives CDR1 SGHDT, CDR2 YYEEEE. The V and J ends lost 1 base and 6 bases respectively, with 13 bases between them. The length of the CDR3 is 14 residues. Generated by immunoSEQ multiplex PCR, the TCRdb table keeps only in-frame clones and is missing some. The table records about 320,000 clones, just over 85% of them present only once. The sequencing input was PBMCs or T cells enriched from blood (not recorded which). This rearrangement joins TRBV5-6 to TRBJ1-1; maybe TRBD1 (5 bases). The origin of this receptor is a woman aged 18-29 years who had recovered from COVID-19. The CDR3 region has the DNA TGTGCCAGCAGCTTGTTTTTAGGGGCCGCTGAAGCTTTCTTT. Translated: CASSLFLGAAEAFF.